This entry lists 25 T cell receptor beta chains sequenced from one sample in a study of breast tumors, draining lymph nodes, adjacent tissues. TCRdb ran MiXCR on the multiplex PCR reads and lists one entry per CDR3 protein. This table has some 170,000 distinct CDR3 sequences, 33% appearing once. The lymph nodes were axillary draining lymph nodes from breast cancer patients. The sample taken for sequencing was axillary lymph node tissue. The receptors come from a female donor with breast cancer. Some clones in this sample may be carry-over from other donors' samples.

This clonotype was recorded at least ten times. The rearrangement links TRBV27 to TRBJ2-3; TRBD2 matches at 10 bases. Germline CDR1 reads MNHEY; CDR2 reads SMNVEV (reference sequence). J lost 8 bases, V lost 4 bases, and 6 bases had no gene match. The CDR3 runs 14 residues. The DNA for the CDR3 is TGTGCCAGCAGTTCCGGGACTAGCGACTTTACGCAGTATTTT. Protein sequence: CASSSGTSDFTQYF.

This clonotype was recorded many times. The chain links TRBV6-1 to TRBJ1-5; D is possibly TRBD1 (6 bases). The CDR3 consists of 19 residues. Per germline, CDR1 MNHNS and CDR2 SASEGT. Trimming took off 1 base at V and 6 bases at J, with 25 bases between the two ends. The CDR3 here is CASSEGAGPTNFRGQPQHF. In nucleotides, the CDR3 is TGTGCCAGCAGTGAAGGGGCAGGACCAACCAATTTCAGGGGTCAGCCCCAGCATTTT.

This clonotype came up many times. The CDR3 DNA reads as TGTGCCAGCAGGGCAGACGGAGCGGGGGGAAAACTGTTTTTT. This translates into CASRADGAGGKLFF. This chain links TRBV12-3 or TRBV12-4 with TRBJ1-4; tentatively, D is TRBD1 (5 bases). The V end lost 6 bases, the J end lost 10 bases, and 18 bases lay between the germline ends. The CDR3 is made up of 14 amino acids.

This clonotype has a count of ten or more. The J gene is TRBJ1-5, the V gene TRBV9, with D maybe TRBD1 (5 bases). CDR3 length equals 14 residues. Germline CDR1 SGDLS, CDR2 YYNGEE. Trimming shortened V by 0 bases and J by 3 bases, and 7 bases separated the two germline ends. CDR3 nucleotide sequence: TGTGCCAGCAGCGTAGGGGGGAACAATCAGCCCCAGCATTTT. Translating it yields CASSVGGNNQPQHF.

This clonotype was recorded at least ten times. The DNA of the CDR3 is TGTGCCAGCAGCTTAGTGGGGCTAGCGGGGGCCTGGGACCCCGGGGAGCTGTTTTTT. Protein sequence: CASSLVGLAGAWDPGELFF. The chain carries TRBV7-6 and TRBJ2-2, with 10 bases matching TRBD2. Trimming cost V 1 base and J 6 bases; bases outside gene matches: 14. Looked up from germline, CDR1 is SGHVS and CDR2 is FNYEAQ. The CDR3 loop spans 19 amino acids.

Concerning this clonotype itself: A much more abundant neighbour one base away suggests this may be a read error. The V gene is TRBV19, the J gene TRBJ2-3; D might be TRBD1 or TRBD2, each matching 6 bases. Germline V gives CDR1 LNHDA, CDR2 SQIVND (reference sequence). The CDR3 consists of 14 residues. V lost 10 bases, J lost 2 bases, and 16 bases lay in between. This chain's CDR3 is CATERGPSTDTQYF. The CDR3 DNA reads TGTGCCACCGAACGGGGGCCGTCCACAGATACGCAGTATTTT.

The rearrangement joins TRBV5-5 to TRBJ2-7, with unresolved D. The CDR3 is 14 amino acids. With 0 bases removed from V and 0 bases from J, the gap between germline ends came to 7 bases. Germline V gives CDR1 SGHKS, CDR2 YYEKEE (reference sequence). CDR3 loop: CASSLGGTSYEQYV. The DNA of the CDR3 is TGTGCCAGCAGCTTGGGCGGCACCTCCTACGAGCAGTACGTC.

This rearrangement joins TRBV7-9 to TRBJ2-7; 9 nucleotides line up with TRBD1. J was trimmed by 5 bases and V by 5 bases; bases with no gene match: 16. The CDR3 loop spans 17 amino acids. CDR1 and CDR2 from the germline V gene are SEHNR and FQNEAQ (reference sequence). CDR3: CASSQIWTGAIGHEQYF. The CDR3, as DNA: TGTGCCAGCAGCCAGATCTGGACAGGGGCCATTGGTCACGAGCAGTACTTC.

In its sample, this clonotype was seen many times. This chain links TRBV11-2 with TRBJ2-7; D uncertain. This CDR3 has 13 amino acids. Germline CDR1 SGHAT, CDR2 FQNNGV. With 5 bases removed from V and 3 bases from J, the gap between germline ends came to 11 bases. The CDR3 sequence: CASSPWTLYEQYF. DNA of the CDR3: TGTGCCAGCAGCCCCTGGACCCTCTACGAGCAGTACTTC.

This clonotype was picked up many times. The chain couples TRBV6-6 to TRBJ2-5, with a weak D call TRBD1 (5 bases). The CDR3 is 15 amino acids. The germline gives CDR1 MNHNY, CDR2 SVGAGI (reference sequence). Trimming removed 2 bases from V and 5 bases from J, with 15 bases in between. CDR3 DNA: TGTGCCAGCAGTTACGATTCAGGGTGGTCGGAGACCCAGTACTTC. Translation gives CASSYDSGWSETQYF.

The table lists this clonotype with many counts. The V call is TRBV4-1, the J call TRBJ2-1; D is ambiguous. This CDR3 comprises 13 residues. CDR1 is MGHRA, CDR2 YSYEKL, per germline. V was cut by 3 bases and J by 9 bases, with 12 bases left in between. CDR3 protein: CASSQDPLAEQFF. The CDR3 region has the DNA TGCGCCAGCAGCCAGGATCCGCTTGCTGAGCAGTTCTTC.

This clonotype was seen many times. The chain carries TRBV10-3 and TRBJ2-7, with D tentatively TRBD2 (5 bases). This CDR3 contains 11 residues. In germline, CDR1 is ENHRY, CDR2 SYGVKD. The V gene lost 8 bases and the J gene lost 4 bases, with 9 bases spanning the gap. CDR3 sequence: CAIREQYEQYF. DNA of the CDR3: TGTGCCATCCGGGAACAGTACGAGCAGTACTTC.

The J gene is TRBJ2-7, the V gene TRBV6-6; D is unresolved. With 6 bases removed from V and 0 bases from J, the gap between germline ends came to 15 bases. CDR3 length: 15 residues. Germline V gives CDR1 MNHNY, CDR2 SVGAGI (reference sequence). In nucleotides, the CDR3 is TGTGCCAGCAGCCCCGCGGTCAAGACCTCCTACGAGCAGTACTTC. Translating it yields CASSPAVKTSYEQYF.

This clonotype was observed a handful of times. The rearrangement links TRBV6-5 to TRBJ2-3; TRBD1 aligns across 7 bases. The CDR3 is 14 amino acids. CDR1 MNHEY and CDR2 SVGAGI come from the germline V gene. Trimming at V came to 6 bases and at J to 2 bases, leaving 5 bases not matched to a gene. The DNA for the CDR3 is TGTGCCAGCAGCCCTACAGGGGCCACAGATACGCAGTATTTT. This encodes CASSPTGATDTQYF.

This clonotype was counted at least ten times. The chain combines TRBV7-9 with TRBJ1-2, with TRBD1 as a possible D gene (5 bases). Per the germline V gene, CDR1 is SEHNR and CDR2 is FQNEAQ (reference sequence). The CDR3 runs to 12 residues. The germline V and J ends were trimmed by 10 bases and 4 bases, with 13 bases remaining between them. The CDR3 DNA is TGTGCCACCGCGGGGGGTAGCTATGGCTACACCTTC. Translating it yields CATAGGSYGYTF.

As regards this clonotype: The junction and the germline gene differ at one end; a read error may be behind it. DNA for the CDR3: TGCAGTGCTAGAGATCTCGGTTTGGGAACAAGGGAGGGCATTCGGTACTTC. It is translated as CSARDLGLGTREGIRYF. V usage is TRBV20-1 and J usage is TRBJ2-4, with 7 nucleotides matching TRBD2. The germline CDR1 and CDR2 sequences are DFQATT and SNEGSKA (reference sequence). CDR3 length: 17 residues.

This clonotype was seen many times. The V and J genes are TRBV6-1 and TRBJ2-5; D unresolved. The ends were cut back, 0 bases at V and 0 bases at J, with 14 bases in the middle. CDR3 size: 17 residues. Germline values: CDR1 MNHNS, CDR2 SASEGT. CDR3 sequence reads: CASSEALGFSDQETQYF. CDR3 bases: TGTGCCAGCAGTGAAGCGCTGGGATTCTCTGACCAAGAGACCCAGTACTTC.

The chain employs TRBV15 and TRBJ2-5; a possible D gene is TRBD2 (6 bases). Between the trimmed V and J ends, which lost 5 bases and 5 bases, there was a span of 18 bases. The CDR3 runs to 15 residues. Germline values: CDR1 LNHNV, CDR2 YYDKDF (reference sequence). Written as DNA, the CDR3 is TGTGCCACCAGCGGATGGGCGGGGATTCAGGAGACCCAGTACTTC. Encoded protein: CATSGWAGIQETQYF.

Concerning this clonotype: With a much larger clone just one base away, this may be a read error. The gene calls are TRBV6-2 or TRBV6-3 and TRBJ2-2; no reliable D call. The ends were cut back, 5 bases at V and 3 bases at J, with 10 bases in the middle. The CDR3 is 14 amino acids. Germline CDR1 MNHEY, CDR2 SVGEGT. CDR3 protein: CASSHTDDTGELFF. Written as DNA, the CDR3 is TGTGCCAGCAGTCACACGGACGACACCGGGGAGCTGTTTTTT.

At least ten counts were recorded for this clonotype. This sequence joins TRBV11-2 and TRBJ1-2; possible D gene TRBD1, 5 bases. CDR1 SGHAT and CDR2 FQNNGV come from the germline V gene. There are 14 residues in the CDR3. Between the trimmed V and J ends, which lost 1 base and 5 bases, there was a span of 11 bases. DNA of the CDR3: TGTGCCAGCAGCTTAGGTGGGACCTTATATGGCTACACCTTC. Amino acid sequence: CASSLGGTLYGYTF.

This clonotype was recorded once. The rearrangement uses TRBV11-3 and TRBJ2-1; D gene uncertain. From germline, CDR1 is SGHNT and CDR2 YENEEA. The CDR3 is made up of 10 amino acids. V was trimmed by 4 bases and J by 14 bases, leaving 9 bases between them. The CDR3 protein is CASSSSPEFF. The CDR3 DNA reads as TGTGCCAGCAGCTCCTCACCCGAGTTCTTC.

This clonotype came up many times. The chain recombines TRBV15 with TRBJ2-1, with 9 bases that match TRBD1. Germline values: CDR1 LNHNV, CDR2 YYDKDF (reference sequence). The CDR3 runs to 14 residues. The ends lost 8 bases at V and 0 bases at J; junction bases unmatched: 2. The CDR3 bases are TGTGCCACCCGGGACAGGGCCTCCTACAATGAGCAGTTCTTC. This sequence encodes CATRDRASYNEQFF.

The V call is TRBV7-9, the J call TRBJ2-1, with TRBD2 matching over 16 bases. The CDR3 consists of 21 residues. CDR1 is SEHNR, CDR2 FQNEAQ, per germline (reference sequence). V lost 6 bases, J lost 8 bases, and 22 bases stayed unmatched. The CDR3 nucleotides are TGTGCCAGCAGTTTAAGTCCCTGCCCGGGACTAGCGGGGGGGCCGAAAGATGAGCAGTTCTTC. It encodes CASSLSPCPGLAGGPKDEQFF.

Ten or more counts support this clonotype. This chain joins TRBV12-3 or TRBV12-4 and TRBJ1-5, with D possibly TRBD1 on 6 matching bases. The V and J ends lost 7 bases and 0 bases respectively, with 10 bases between them. The CDR3 sequence is 14 residues long. CDR3 protein: CASKGVGSNQPQHF. The DNA of the CDR3 is TGTGCCAGCAAGGGGGTTGGTAGCAATCAGCCCCAGCATTTT.

This clonotype was observed at least ten times. J is TRBJ1-2 and V is TRBV20-1; 8 bases align to TRBD1. V gave up 6 bases and J gave up 3 bases; unmatched junction bases: 6. Germline CDR1 and CDR2: DFQATT and SNEGSKA (reference sequence). This CDR3 region has 13 residues. The CDR3 loop is CSAPLTGDYGYTF. CDR3 sequence (DNA): TGCAGTGCCCCTCTGACAGGGGACTATGGCTACACCTTC.